This TCR beta chain was sequenced during a study of T-cell reconstitution after alpha-beta-depleted transplantation in children. A TCRbeta library incorporating unique molecular identifiers was prepared. TCRdb passed the PCR reads through MiXCR, listing each CDR3 protein once. Among hundreds of thousands of distinct CDR3 sequences listed, approximately 30% were seen once. The germline V and J ends were trimmed by 2 bases and 3 bases, with 11 bases remaining between them. Germline V gene data show CDR1 as LGHNA and CDR2 as YSLEER. The CDR3 consists of 15 residues. The chain combines TRBV4-3 with TRBJ2-1; a possible D gene is TRBD2 (6 bases). Sequenced material: PBMCs from the stem cell graft donor, taken from the stem cell graft. The receptor's source is a human donor who donated a stem cell graft to a child with aplastic anemia. Here the CDR3 DNA reads TGCGCCAGCAGCCAAAATCGGGGGTACTACAATGAGCAGTTCTTC. Translation: CASSQNRGYYNEQFF.